This T cell receptor beta chain stems from a study of cytomegalovirus exposure and HLA in healthy donors. The primer mix had 60 Vbeta and 13 Jbeta primers. Libraries were prepared by immunoSEQ multiplex PCR; TCRdb keeps only in-frame clonotypes and omits some of them. The table lists around 67,000 clones, around 78% of them singletons, with roughly 8.2% in the top ten. Input material: PBMCs. The receptor's source is a man aged 18 to 30 in good health and CMV-seropositive.

CDR3 nucleotides: TGTGCCAGCAGCCTTGGACAGTATGGCTACACCTTC. It codes for CASSLGQYGYTF. V is TRBV11-2 and J is TRBJ1-2; perhaps TRBD1 as D (6 bases). Germline V gene sequence: CDR1 SGHAT, CDR2 FQNNGV. The germline V and J ends were trimmed by 5 bases and 5 bases, with 9 bases remaining between them. This CDR3 contains 12 residues.